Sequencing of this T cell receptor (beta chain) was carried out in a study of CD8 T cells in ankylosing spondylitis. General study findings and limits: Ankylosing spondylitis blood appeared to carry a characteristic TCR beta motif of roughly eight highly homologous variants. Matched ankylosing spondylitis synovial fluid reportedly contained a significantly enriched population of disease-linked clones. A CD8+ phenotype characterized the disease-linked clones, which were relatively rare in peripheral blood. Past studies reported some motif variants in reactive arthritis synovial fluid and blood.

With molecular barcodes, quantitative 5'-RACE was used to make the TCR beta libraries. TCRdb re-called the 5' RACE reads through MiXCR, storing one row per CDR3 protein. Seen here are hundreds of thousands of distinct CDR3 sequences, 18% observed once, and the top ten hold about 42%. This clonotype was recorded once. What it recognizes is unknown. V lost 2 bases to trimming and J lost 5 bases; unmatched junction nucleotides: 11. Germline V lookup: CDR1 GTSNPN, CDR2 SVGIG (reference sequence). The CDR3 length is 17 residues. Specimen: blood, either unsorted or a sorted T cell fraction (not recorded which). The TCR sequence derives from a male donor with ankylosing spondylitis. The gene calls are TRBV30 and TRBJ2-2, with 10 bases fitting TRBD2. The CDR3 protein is CAWSQPAGGPGTGELFF. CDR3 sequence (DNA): TGTGCCTGGAGTCAACCAGCGGGAGGGCCGGGGACCGGGGAGCTGTTTTTT.